Only a few counts were recorded for the clone carrying this TCR beta chain. Its specificity is unknown. The read stops 3 residues short of the end of the CDR3; the missing end is completed from the germline J gene. This record comes from a study of T cell clonality in common variable immunodeficiency. Study-wide results and limits: Fewer deletions and N-nucleotide insertions were reportedly seen in common variable immunodeficiency TCR beta sequences.

The assay was immunoSEQ multiplex PCR, and TCRdb's table has in-frame clones only and misses some. This sample has around 16,000 clones and no singletons, with 13% to 15% in the ten largest. Germline V lookup: CDR1 DFQATT, CDR2 SNEGSKA (reference sequence). Trimming took 6 bases from V and 3 from J; bases not matched to a gene: 5. CDR3 size: 12 residues. This sequence joins TRBV20-1 and TRBJ2-7, with TRBD1 matching 7 bases. Material: peripheral blood mononuclear cells. The TCR sequence derives from a human donor with common variable immunodeficiency. The CDR3 DNA, read in part, is TGCAGTGCCGAGGGGGCCCTCTACGAG. This translates into CSAEGALYE. In full, the CDR3 reads CSAEGALYEQYF.